This TCR beta chain was captured by sequencing in a study of cytomegalovirus exposure and HLA in healthy donors. In the study overall: A prior analysis found about 120 million unique TCR beta sequences from around 180 million T cells.

The PCR had 60 Vbeta and 13 Jbeta primers. Clones were read by immunoSEQ multiplex PCR, and TCRdb kept only the in-frame ones, dropping some. Here the sample spans 250,000 to 350,000 clones, 86% being singletons. The CDR3 contains 17 residues. In germline, CDR1 is SGHVS, CDR2 FNYEAQ. The V gene end was trimmed by 3 bases and the J gene end by 0 bases; junction bases not matched to a gene: 5. This receptor was identified in a middle-aged man in good health and CMV-seropositive. The sequenced sample consisted of PBMCs. This rearrangement joins TRBV7-6 to TRBJ2-3; 11 nucleotides line up with TRBD2. This CDR3 reads CASSFGIAGGSTDTQYF. CDR3 sequence (DNA): TGTGCCAGCAGCTTCGGCATAGCGGGAGGGAGCACAGATACGCAGTATTTT.